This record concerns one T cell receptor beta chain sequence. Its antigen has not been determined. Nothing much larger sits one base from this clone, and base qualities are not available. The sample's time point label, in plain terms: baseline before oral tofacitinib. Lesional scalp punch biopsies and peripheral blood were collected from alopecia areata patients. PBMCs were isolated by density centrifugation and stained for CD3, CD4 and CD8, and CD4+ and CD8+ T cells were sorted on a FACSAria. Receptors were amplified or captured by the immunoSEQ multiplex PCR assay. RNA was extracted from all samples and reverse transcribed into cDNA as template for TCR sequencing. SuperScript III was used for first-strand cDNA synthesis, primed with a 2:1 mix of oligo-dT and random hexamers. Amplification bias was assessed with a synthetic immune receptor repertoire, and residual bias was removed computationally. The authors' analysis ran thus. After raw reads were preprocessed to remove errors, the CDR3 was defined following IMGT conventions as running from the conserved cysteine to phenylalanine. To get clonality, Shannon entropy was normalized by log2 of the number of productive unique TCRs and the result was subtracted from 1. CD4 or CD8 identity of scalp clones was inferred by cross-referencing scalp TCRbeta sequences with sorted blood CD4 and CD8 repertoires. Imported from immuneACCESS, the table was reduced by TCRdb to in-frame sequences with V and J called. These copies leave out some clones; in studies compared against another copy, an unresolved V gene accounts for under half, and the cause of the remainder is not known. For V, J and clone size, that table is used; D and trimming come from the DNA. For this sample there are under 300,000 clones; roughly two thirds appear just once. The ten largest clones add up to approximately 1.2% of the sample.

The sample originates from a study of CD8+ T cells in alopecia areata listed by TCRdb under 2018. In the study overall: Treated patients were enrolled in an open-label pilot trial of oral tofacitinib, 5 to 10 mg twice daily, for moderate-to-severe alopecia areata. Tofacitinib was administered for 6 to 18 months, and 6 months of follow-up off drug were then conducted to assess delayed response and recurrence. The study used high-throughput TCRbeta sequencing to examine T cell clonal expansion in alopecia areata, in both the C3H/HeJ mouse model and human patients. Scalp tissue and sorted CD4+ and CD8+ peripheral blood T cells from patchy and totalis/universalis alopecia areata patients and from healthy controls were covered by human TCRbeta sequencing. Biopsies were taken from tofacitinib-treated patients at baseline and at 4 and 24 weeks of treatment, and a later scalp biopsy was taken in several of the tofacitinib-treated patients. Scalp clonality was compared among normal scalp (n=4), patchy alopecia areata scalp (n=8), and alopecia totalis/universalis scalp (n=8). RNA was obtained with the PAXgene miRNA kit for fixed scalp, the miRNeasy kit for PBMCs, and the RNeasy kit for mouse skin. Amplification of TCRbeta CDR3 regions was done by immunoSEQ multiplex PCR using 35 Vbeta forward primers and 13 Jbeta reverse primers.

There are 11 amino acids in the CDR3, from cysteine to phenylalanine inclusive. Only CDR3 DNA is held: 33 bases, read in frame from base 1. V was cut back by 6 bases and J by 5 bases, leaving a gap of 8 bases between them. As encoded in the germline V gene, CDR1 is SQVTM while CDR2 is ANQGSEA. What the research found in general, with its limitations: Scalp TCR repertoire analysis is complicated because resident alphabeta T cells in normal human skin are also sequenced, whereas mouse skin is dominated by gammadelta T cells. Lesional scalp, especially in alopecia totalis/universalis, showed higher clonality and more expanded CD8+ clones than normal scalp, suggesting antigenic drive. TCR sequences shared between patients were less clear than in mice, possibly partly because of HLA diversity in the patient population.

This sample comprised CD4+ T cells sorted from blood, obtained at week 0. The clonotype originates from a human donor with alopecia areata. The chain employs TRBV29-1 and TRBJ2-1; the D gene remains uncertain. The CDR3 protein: CSVGFDNEQFF. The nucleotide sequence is TGCAGCGTCGGCTTTGACAATGAGCAGTTCTTC.